Shown below are 7 T cell receptor beta chains from a single sample sequenced in a study of blood T cell repertoires in COVID-19. Data came from immunoSEQ multiplex PCR; TCRdb stores just in-frame clones and leaves some out. This sample has under 200,000 clones, with more than 70% found just once. The sample was peripheral blood. The source of these receptors is a man in his forties or fifties with active or convalescent COVID-19.

The CDR3 spells CASSLAGVTYEQYF. The CDR3 DNA sequence: TGTGCCAGCAGCTTGGCAGGGGTAACCTACGAGCAGTACTTC. V usage is TRBV5-5 and J usage is TRBJ2-7; maybe TRBD1 (6 bases). The CDR3 is 14 residues long. The V and J ends lost 0 bases and 2 bases respectively, with 9 bases between them. Germline assignment: CDR1 SGHKS and CDR2 YYEKEE (reference sequence).

The chain carries TRBV7-8 and TRBJ2-7; D possibly corresponds to TRBD1 (5 bases). V was trimmed by 4 bases and J by 2 bases, leaving 12 bases between them. The CDR3 runs to 14 residues. CDR1 is SGHVS and CDR2 is FQNEAQ in the germline V gene. As DNA, the CDR3 is TGTGCCAGCAGCTATGGGCCAGGGACCTACGAGCAGTACTTC. It codes for CASSYGPGTYEQYF.

The V gene is TRBV11-2, the J gene TRBJ1-2; tentative D call: TRBD1 (6 bases). The CDR3 sequence is 17 residues long. Germline values: CDR1 SGHAT, CDR2 FQNNGV. V shed 1 base and J shed 0 bases, with 15 bases lying between them. The CDR3 reads CASSLVEDSISNYGYTF. The CDR3 DNA sequence: TGTGCCAGCAGCTTAGTGGAGGACAGTATCTCTAACTATGGCTACACCTTC. The variable domain in full, with the rest retrieved from reference TRBV11-2 and TRBJ1-2, is EAGVAQSPRYKIIEKRQSVAFWCNPISGHATLYWYQQILGQGPKLLIQFQNNGVVDDSQLPKDRFSAERLKGVDSTLKIQPAKLEDSAVYLCASSLVEDSISNYGYTFGSGTRLTVV.

The J gene is TRBJ2-7, the V gene TRBV20-1; weak D call: TRBD2 (6 bases). V lost 3 bases to trimming and J lost 1 base, with 16 bases between them. The CDR3 contains 15 residues. Germline CDR1 DFQATT, CDR2 SNEGSKA (reference sequence). The CDR3 coding sequence is TGCAGTGCTAGTTTGGCGGGGCGGTCGTCCTACGAGCAGTACTTC. This encodes CSASLAGRSSYEQYF.

A word on this clone: Other nucleotide sequences in the sample specify the same CDR3. The chain employs TRBV7-2 and TRBJ1-4; D gene ambiguous. This CDR3 has 15 residues. CDR1 and CDR2 (germline): SGHTA, FQGNSA. Deletions cut 1 base from V and 1 base from J, with 7 bases between. The CDR3 bases are TGTGCCAGCAGCTTAGGAGGCAGAACTAATGAAAAACTGTTTTTT. Protein product: CASSLGGRTNEKLFF.

The V call is TRBV7-3, the J call TRBJ2-1, with 8 bases that match TRBD1. With V trimmed by 5 bases and J by 8 bases, 5 bases remained unmatched. There are 13 residues in the CDR3. Germline assignment: CDR1 SGHTA and CDR2 FQGTGA. CDR3: CASSLQGAYEQFF. The CDR3 DNA reads TGTGCCAGCAGCCTGCAGGGGGCCTATGAGCAGTTCTTC.

This clone was seen only once. The rearrangement links TRBV19 to TRBJ1-4, with 9 bases that match TRBD1. The ends lost 5 bases at V and 7 bases at J; junction bases unmatched: 8. In germline, CDR1 is LNHDA, CDR2 SQIVND (reference sequence). The CDR3 consists of 15 residues. This CDR3 is CASSLTGQGAEKLFF. The CDR3 DNA sequence: TGTGCCAGTAGTCTAACGGGACAGGGCGCTGAAAAACTGTTTTTT.